This TCR beta chain was captured by sequencing in a study of response to subunit inactivated influenza vaccine. This clonotype occurred a few times. Its specificity is not known. Via MiXCR, TCRdb re-called the RT-PCR reads, giving one row per CDR3 protein. The sample consists of approximately 570,000 distinct CDR3 sequences, approximately 7.7% of them appearing once. General observations from the study: Each seasonal flu vaccination may recruit only limited new T cells, authors suggested.

Germline CDR1 reads SGHTA; CDR2 reads FQGTGA. V was shortened by 5 bases and J by 8 bases, with 13 bases between the two germline ends. The CDR3 runs 13 residues. The genes are TRBV7-3 and TRBJ2-1; D possibly corresponds to TRBD1 (6 bases). The source was PBMCs from blood, collected 23 months after vaccination. The origin of this receptor is a man in his fifties or sixties who received an inactivated influenza vaccine. In DNA form, the CDR3 reads TGTGCCAGCAGCCCAGGGGCTTGGGATGAGCAGTTCTTC. Translation: CASSPGAWDEQFF.